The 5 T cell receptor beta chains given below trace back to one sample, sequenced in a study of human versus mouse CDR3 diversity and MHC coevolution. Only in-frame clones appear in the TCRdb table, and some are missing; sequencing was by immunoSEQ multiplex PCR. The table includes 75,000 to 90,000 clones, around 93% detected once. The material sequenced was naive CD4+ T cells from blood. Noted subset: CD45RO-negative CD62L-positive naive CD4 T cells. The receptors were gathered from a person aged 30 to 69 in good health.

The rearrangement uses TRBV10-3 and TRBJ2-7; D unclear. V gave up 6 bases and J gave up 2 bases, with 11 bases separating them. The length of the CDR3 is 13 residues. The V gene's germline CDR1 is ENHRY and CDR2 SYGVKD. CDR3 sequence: CAIRSEATYEQYF. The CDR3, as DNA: TGTGCCATCAGGTCTGAGGCTACCTACGAGCAGTACTTC.

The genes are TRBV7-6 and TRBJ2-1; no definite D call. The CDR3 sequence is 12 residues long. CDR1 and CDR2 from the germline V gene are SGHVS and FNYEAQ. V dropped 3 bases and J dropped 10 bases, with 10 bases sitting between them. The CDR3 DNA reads TGTGCCAGCAGCTTGTCGGGTGACGAGCAGTTCTTC. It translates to CASSLSGDEQFF.

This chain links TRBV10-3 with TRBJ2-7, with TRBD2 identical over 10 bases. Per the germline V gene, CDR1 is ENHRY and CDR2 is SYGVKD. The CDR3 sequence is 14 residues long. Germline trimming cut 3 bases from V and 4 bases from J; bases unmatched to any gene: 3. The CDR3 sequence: CAISDGLAEYEQYF. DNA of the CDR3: TGTGCCATCAGTGATGGACTAGCGGAATACGAGCAGTACTTC.

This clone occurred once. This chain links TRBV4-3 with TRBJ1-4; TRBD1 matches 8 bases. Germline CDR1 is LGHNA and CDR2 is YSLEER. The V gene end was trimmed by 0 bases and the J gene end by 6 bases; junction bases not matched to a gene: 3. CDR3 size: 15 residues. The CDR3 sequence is CASSQEDRAYEKLFF. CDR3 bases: TGCGCCAGCAGCCAAGAGGACAGGGCCTATGAAAAACTGTTTTTT.

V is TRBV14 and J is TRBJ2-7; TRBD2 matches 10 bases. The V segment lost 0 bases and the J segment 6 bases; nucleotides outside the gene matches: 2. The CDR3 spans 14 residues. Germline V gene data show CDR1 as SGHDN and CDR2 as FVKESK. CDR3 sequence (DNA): TGTGCCAGCAGCCAAGAGGGACTAGCGCCCGAGCAGTACTTC. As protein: CASSQEGLAPEQYF.